The 14 T cell receptor beta chains below all came from one sample that was sequenced in a study of response to subunit inactivated influenza vaccine. TCRdb called the RT-PCR reads again in MiXCR, with one record for every CDR3 protein. The sample lists approximately 500,000 distinct CDR3 sequences, around 13% occurring once. The starting material was PBMCs from blood, obtained 45 days after vaccination. These receptors came from a man aged 45-60 years who received an inactivated influenza vaccine.

J is TRBJ2-5 and V is TRBV6-2 or TRBV6-3, with D perhaps TRBD2 (6 bases). Germline CDR1 and CDR2: MNHEY and SVGEGT. The ends were cut back, 5 bases at V and 4 bases at J, with 23 bases in the middle. This CDR3 has 17 residues. The chain's CDR3 is CASSQPGSGFRRETQYF. The CDR3 DNA reads TGTGCCAGCAGTCAGCCGGGGAGCGGGTTCAGGAGAGAGACCCAGTACTTC.

This clonotype was recorded at least ten times. The V and J genes are TRBV20-1 and TRBJ2-3; D assignment may be TRBD1 or TRBD2 (5 bases each). The CDR3 sequence is 15 residues long. V was shortened by 6 bases and J by 0 bases, with 16 bases between the two germline ends. Germline values: CDR1 DFQATT, CDR2 SNEGSKA (reference sequence). CDR3 sequence: CSASRPGRSTDTQYF. CDR3 DNA: TGCAGTGCCAGTCGTCCGGGACGGAGCACAGATACGCAGTATTTT.

This clonotype was detected many times. This rearrangement joins TRBV12-3 or TRBV12-4 to TRBJ2-2, with D possibly matching TRBD1 (5 bases). Trimming removed 4 bases from V and 0 bases from J, with 9 bases in between. There are 15 residues in the CDR3. The CDR3 DNA reads as TGTGCCAGCAGTTGGATGGACACGAACACCGGGGAGCTGTTTTTT. It yields the protein CASSWMDTNTGELFF.

This clonotype appeared a few times. This rearrangement joins TRBV12-3 or TRBV12-4 to TRBJ1-1; no reliable D call. Trimming removed 7 bases at V and 3 bases at J, with 15 bases between. The CDR3 length is 14 residues. CDR3 DNA sequence: TGTGCCAGCACCAGCGGGGAGGCATACACTGAAGCTTTCTTT. Protein sequence: CASTSGEAYTEAFF.

V gene TRBV15 combines with J gene TRBJ1-2; 9 bases align to TRBD1. V shed 2 bases, J shed 4 bases, and the junction held 2 bases outside the gene matches. The CDR3 loop spans 14 amino acids. Germline CDR1 reads LNHNV; CDR2 reads YYDKDF (reference sequence). The CDR3 loop is CATSRPDRGYGYTF. The DNA for the CDR3 is TGTGCCACCAGCAGACCGGACAGGGGCTATGGCTACACCTTC.

This clonotype showed up many times. The chain recombines TRBV5-1 with TRBJ2-7; D might be TRBD2 (5 bases). The CDR3 spans 14 residues. The V end lost 1 base, the J end lost 1 base, and 9 bases lay between the germline ends. Germline CDR1 is SGHRS and CDR2 is YFSETQ. CDR3 sequence (DNA): TGCGCCAGCAGCTTGCTCCGGGATTCCTACGAGCAGTACTTC. This translates into CASSLLRDSYEQYF.

This chain joins TRBV18 and TRBJ2-7; the D gene could be TRBD1 or TRBD2 (6 bases each). Germline V gene lookup returns CDR1 KGHSH and CDR2 LQKENI. The CDR3 spans 13 residues. Between the trimmed V and J ends, which lost 3 bases and 7 bases, there was a span of 13 bases. CDR3 region: CASSPSGAGEQYF. The CDR3 DNA reads as TGTGCCAGCTCACCTTCAGGGGCGGGGGAGCAGTACTTC.

This clonotype was seen many times. The J gene is TRBJ2-1, the V gene TRBV24-1; TRBD2 agrees at 14 bases. Per the germline V gene, CDR1 is KGHDR and CDR2 is SFDVKD. V shed 3 bases and J 9 bases; nucleotides not matched to a gene: 3. The CDR3 totals 15 residues. The CDR3 here is CATSDAGTSGSEQFF. As DNA, the CDR3 is TGTGCCACCAGTGATGCCGGGACTAGCGGGAGTGAGCAGTTCTTC.

This clonotype showed up just a few times. V and J are TRBV5-1 and TRBJ2-3; D is ambiguous. The CDR3 has 15 amino acids. Between the trimmed V and J ends, which lost 8 bases and 2 bases, there was a span of 18 bases. Germline assignment: CDR1 SGHRS and CDR2 YFSETQ. The CDR3 DNA is TGCGCCAGTAGACGACGGCCAGATCCCACAGATACGCAGTATTTT. Translation: CASRRRPDPTDTQYF.

The sample holds a few counts of this clonotype. The chain carries TRBV20-1 and TRBJ2-3; the D is unclear. The CDR3 has 14 residues. Per the germline V gene, CDR1 is DFQATT and CDR2 is SNEGSKA (reference sequence). V was pared by 4 bases and J by 2 bases, with 13 bases between. As DNA, the CDR3 is TGCAGTGCTAAAGGGCTAGTAAACACAGATACGCAGTATTTT. Protein sequence: CSAKGLVNTDTQYF.

This clonotype was picked up a small number of times. The J gene is TRBJ1-5, the V gene TRBV4-3, with D possibly TRBD1 on 5 matching bases. Germline V CDR1 and CDR2: LGHNA, YSLEER. V was trimmed by 1 base and J by 4 bases, leaving 14 bases between them. The CDR3 runs to 16 residues. The CDR3 here is CASSQGTGQGNQPQHF. Here the CDR3 DNA reads TGCGCCAGCAGCCAAGGGACTGGGCAGGGAAATCAGCCCCAGCATTTT.

The V call is TRBV6-2 or TRBV6-3, the J call TRBJ2-1; D remains unclear. The CDR3 contains 15 residues. Trimming shortened V by 7 bases and J by 4 bases, and 17 bases separated the two germline ends. Germline lookup yields CDR1 MNHEY and CDR2 SVGEGT. The CDR3 region has the DNA TGTGCCAGCACCTTGACTCGCAGTTTTTACAATGAGCAGTTCTTC. Residues: CASTLTRSFYNEQFF.

V gene TRBV3-1 combines with J gene TRBJ2-7; D possibly corresponds to TRBD1 (6 bases). V was shortened by 3 bases and J by 7 bases, with 19 bases between the two germline ends. Germline loops: CDR1 LGHDT, CDR2 YNNKEL (reference sequence). The CDR3 has 15 residues. The CDR3, as DNA: TGTGCCAGCAGCCACCAGACTCAGGGGTCCAGGGAGCAGTACTTC. Translated: CASSHQTQGSREQYF.

The table lists this clonotype with a few counts. This chain uses TRBV7-8 with TRBJ2-5; tentatively, D is TRBD1 or TRBD2 (5 bases each). Germline V gene sequence: CDR1 SGHVS, CDR2 FQNEAQ. Trimming removed 0 bases at V and 6 bases at J, with 17 bases between. CDR3 length: 16 amino acids. The DNA for the CDR3 is TGTGCCAGCAGCTTAGCGCGGGTGTGGCAGGGAAAGACCCAGTACTTC. It codes for CASSLARVWQGKTQYF.